Included here is one T cell receptor beta chain sequence, with context. The antigen remains unidentified. The sample is drawn from a study of T-cell memory formation after mild COVID-19. Study details: Across donors, TCR clusters were largely donor specific. Study-wide results and caveats: The authors did not confirm SARS-CoV-2 specificity of second-wave clones peaking day 37.

TCRdb fed the 5' RACE reads into MiXCR, producing one record per CDR3 protein. This table has around 530,000 distinct CDR3 sequences, less than 25% appearing once. The receptor was derived from an adult woman who had mild COVID-19 (a few samples of this study predate the infection). Cell type and time point are not known. The sequencing input was PBMCs or a T cell subset sorted from them (not recorded which).

CDR3 in DNA: TGCAGCGTCACGACAGTCTACGAGCAGTACTTC. Protein sequence: CSVTTVYEQYF. This sequence joins TRBV29-1 and TRBJ2-7, with D maybe TRBD1 (5 bases). CDR3 length: 11 residues. V was pared by 6 bases and J by 3 bases, with 9 bases between. Germline CDR1 and CDR2: SQVTM and ANQGSEA.